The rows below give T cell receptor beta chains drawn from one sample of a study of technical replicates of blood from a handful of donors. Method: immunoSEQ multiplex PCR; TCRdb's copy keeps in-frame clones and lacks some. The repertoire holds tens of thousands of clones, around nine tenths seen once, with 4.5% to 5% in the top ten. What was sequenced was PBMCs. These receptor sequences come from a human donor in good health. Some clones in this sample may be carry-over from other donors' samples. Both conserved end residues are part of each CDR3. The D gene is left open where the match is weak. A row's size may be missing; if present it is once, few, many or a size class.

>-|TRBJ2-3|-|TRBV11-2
TGTGCCAGCAGGGACAGTCGCACAGATACGCAGTATTTT
CASRDSRTDTQYF
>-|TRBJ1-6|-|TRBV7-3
TGTGCCAGCAGCATTAGACAGAATTCACCCCTCCACTTT
CASSIRQNSPLHF
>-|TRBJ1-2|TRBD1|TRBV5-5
TGTGCCAGCAGCCGGGACAGAGTAGATGGCTACACCTTC
CASSRDRVDGYTF
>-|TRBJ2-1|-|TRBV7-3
TGTGCCAGCAGCGTCGGACAGAACAATGAGCAGTTCTTC
CASSVGQNNEQFF
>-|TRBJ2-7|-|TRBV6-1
TGTGCCAGCAGTGAAGGGGGACAACGGCAGTACTTC
CASSEGGQRQYF
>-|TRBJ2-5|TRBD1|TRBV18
TGTGCCAGCTCACCAATCGAAGGGGGCCGTGAGACCCAGTACTTC
CASSPIEGGRETQYF
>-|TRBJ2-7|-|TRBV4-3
TGCGCCAGCAGCCAAGATCGGGGGACTCCCTACGAGCAGTACTTC
CASSQDRGTPYEQYF
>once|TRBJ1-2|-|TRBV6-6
TGTGCCAGTTGGGGGACTGCCTGGGGCTATGGCTACACCTTC
CASWGTAWGYGYTF
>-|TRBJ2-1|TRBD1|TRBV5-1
TGCGCCAGCAGCTTGGAAGGACAGGGGTATAATGAGCAGTTCTTC
CASSLEGQGYNEQFF
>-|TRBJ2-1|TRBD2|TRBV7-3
TGTGCCAGCAACCCCACGGGGGGGAGAGGGATTCACAATGAGCAGTTCTTC
CASNPTGGRGIHNEQFF
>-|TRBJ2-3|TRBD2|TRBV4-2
TGTGCCAGCAGCCCGTCCGGGACTAGCGGCCGCACAGATACGCAGTATTTT
CASSPSGTSGRTDTQYF
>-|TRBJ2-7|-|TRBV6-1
TGTGCCAGCAGGAAGGCCTTAGACAAAGACGAGCAGTACTTC
CASRKALDKDEQYF
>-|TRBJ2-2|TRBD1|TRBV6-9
TGTGCCAGTCCCGGGACAGGGTACAAGAACACCGGGGAGCTGTTTTTT
CASPGTGYKNTGELFF
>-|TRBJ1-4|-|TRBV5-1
TGCGCCAGCAGCCCCGAGACGGGGTGGAGTGAAAAACTGTTTTTT
CASSPETGWSEKLFF
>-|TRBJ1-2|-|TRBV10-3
TGTGCCACGGGCAGGGGAGCAAACTATGGCTACACCTTC
CATGRGANYGYTF
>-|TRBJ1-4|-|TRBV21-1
TGTGCCAGCAGCAAAGGGGGCAGACACGCAACTAATGAAAAACTGTTTTTT
CASSKGGRHATNEKLFF
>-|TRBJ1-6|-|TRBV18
TGTGCCAGCTCACTTCCGGGTCTGGAGAATTCACCCCTCCACTTT
CASSLPGLENSPLHF
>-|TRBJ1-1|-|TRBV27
TGTGCCAGCAGTTTAGGGCCCTCTACTGAAGCTTTCTTT
CASSLGPSTEAFF
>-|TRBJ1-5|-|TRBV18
TGTGCCAGCTCACCGGCCTCGGGGGGACCCCAGCATTTT
CASSPASGGPQHF
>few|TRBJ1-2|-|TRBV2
TGTGCCAGCAGCAGGCAGAGGGCGGACTACACCTTC
CASSRQRADYTF
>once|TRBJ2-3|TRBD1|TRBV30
TGTGCCTGGCAGAAAGGGGGCGCAGATACGCAGTATTTT
CAWQKGGADTQYF
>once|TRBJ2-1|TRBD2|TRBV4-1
TGCGCCAGCAGCCAAGTCCTAGCGGGCACCTACAATGAGCAGTTCTTC
CASSQVLAGTYNEQFF
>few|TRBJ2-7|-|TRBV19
TGTGCCAGTAGTAGGGGCTGGGCGGCGGCTTACGAGCAGTACTTC
CASSRGWAAAYEQYF
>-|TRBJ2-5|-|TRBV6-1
TGTGCCAGCAGTGACTACCTCGAGACCCAGTACTTC
CASSDYLETQYF
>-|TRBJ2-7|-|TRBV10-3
TGTGCCATCAGTGTGGGGGGGCTCCCCTACGAGCAGTACTTC
CAISVGGLPYEQYF
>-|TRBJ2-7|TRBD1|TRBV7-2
TGTGCCAGCAGCCCTCCTGGGGGGGGGACAGGGGGCCACGAGCAGTACTTC
CASSPPGGGTGGHEQYF
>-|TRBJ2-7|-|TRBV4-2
TGTGCCAGCAGCCGGGGCGAAGGGAACGAGCAGTACTTC
CASSRGEGNEQYF
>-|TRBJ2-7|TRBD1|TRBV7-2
TGTGCCAGCAGCTTGTCGGGCCGGGACAGGGACTACGAGCAGTACTTC
CASSLSGRDRDYEQYF
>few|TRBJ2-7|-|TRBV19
TGTGCCAGTAGTTTACTGGGGGGAGCGGTCTCCTACGAGCAGTACTTC
CASSLLGGAVSYEQYF
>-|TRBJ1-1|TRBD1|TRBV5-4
TGTGCCAGCAGCTTGGAAAGGGGGCGGAACACTGAAGCTTTCTTT
CASSLERGRNTEAFF
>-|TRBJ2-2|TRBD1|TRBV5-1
TGCGCCAGCAGTGGGACAGGGTTCACCGGGGAGCTGTTTTTT
CASSGTGFTGELFF
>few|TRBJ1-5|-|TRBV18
TGTGCCAGCTCACTTCTCGGACAGTCCCATCAGCCCCAGCATTTT
CASSLLGQSHQPQHF
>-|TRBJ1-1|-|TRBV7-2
TGTGCCAGCAGCTTAGTTCCACTCGGGGCTTTCTTT
CASSLVPLGAFF
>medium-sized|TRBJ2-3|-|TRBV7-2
TGTGCCAGCAGCTCCGGCGGGAGCACAGATACGCAGTATTTT
CASSSGGSTDTQYF
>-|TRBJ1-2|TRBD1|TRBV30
TGTGCCTGGGGGGGACAGAACTATGGCTACACCTTC
CAWGGQNYGYTF
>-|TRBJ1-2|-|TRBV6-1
TGTGCCAGCAGTCCCACAGAATCTGGCTACACCTTC
CASSPTESGYTF
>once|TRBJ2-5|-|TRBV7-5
TGTGTCAGAAGCCATTTATGGCGGGGGGGCCAAAAGACCCAGTACTTC
CVRSHLWRGGQKTQYF
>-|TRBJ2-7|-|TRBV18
TGTGCCAGCTCACCTCTAGGCGTCAGCGAGCAGTACTTC
CASSPLGVSEQYF
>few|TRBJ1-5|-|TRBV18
TGTGCCAGCTCACCATCGACAGCCAATCAGCCCCAGCATTTT
CASSPSTANQPQHF
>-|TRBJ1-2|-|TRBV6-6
TGTGCCAGCAGTTACCTGCGACAGCCCTATGGCTACACCTTC
CASSYLRQPYGYTF
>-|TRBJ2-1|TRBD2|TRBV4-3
TGCGCCAGCAGCCAATCACTAGCGGGGGGGATAGGCGACAATGAGCAGTTCTTC
CASSQSLAGGIGDNEQFF
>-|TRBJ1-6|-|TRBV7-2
TGTGCCAGCAGCTTTAACAGGGCCGGGGTTTATAATTCACCCCTCCACTTT
CASSFNRAGVYNSPLHF
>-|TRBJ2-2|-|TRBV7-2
TGTGCCAGCAGCCCATGGACCTCCGGGGGCGGGGAGCTGTTTTTT
CASSPWTSGGGELFF
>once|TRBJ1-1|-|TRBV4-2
TGTGCCAGCAGCCCCCAAGGGGGTGGAGGTCCTGAAGCTTTCTTT
CASSPQGGGGPEAFF
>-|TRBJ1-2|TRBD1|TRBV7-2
TGTGCCAGCAGCCCAGACCCGGGACAGGCTGTGGGCTACACCTTC
CASSPDPGQAVGYTF
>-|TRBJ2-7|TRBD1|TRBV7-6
TGTGCCAGCAGCCTAGCCGAGGACAGGGGGCAGCCCACGGACGAGCAGTACTTC
CASSLAEDRGQPTDEQYF
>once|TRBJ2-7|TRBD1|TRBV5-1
TGCGCCAGCAGCGAGGGACAGATACCCTACGAGCAGTACTTC
CASSEGQIPYEQYF
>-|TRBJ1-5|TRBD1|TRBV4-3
TGCGCCAGCAGCCAAAGACTACAGGGGCTCGGCGGGAATCAGCCCCAGCATTTT
CASSQRLQGLGGNQPQHF
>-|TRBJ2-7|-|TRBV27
TGTGCCAGCAGTGCGATACAGTTGAAATCCTACGAGCAGTACTTC
CASSAIQLKSYEQYF
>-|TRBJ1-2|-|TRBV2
TGTGCCAGCCGGGGGGCAGGGGATAACTATGGCTACACCTTC
CASRGAGDNYGYTF
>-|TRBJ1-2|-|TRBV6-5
TGTGCCAGCAGGAAGACAGGTTTCTATGGCTACACCTTC
CASRKTGFYGYTF
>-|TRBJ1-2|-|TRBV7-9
TGTGCCAGCAGCCTTCTAGACAGGAACTATGGCTACACCTTC
CASSLLDRNYGYTF
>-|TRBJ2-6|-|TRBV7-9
TGTGCCAGCAGCTTAGGTTTTCGGGGGTCTGGGGCCAACGTCCTGACTTTC
CASSLGFRGSGANVLTF
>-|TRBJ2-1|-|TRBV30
TGTGCCTGGAGTGTCGGAGTCTACAATGAGCAGTTCTTC
CAWSVGVYNEQFF